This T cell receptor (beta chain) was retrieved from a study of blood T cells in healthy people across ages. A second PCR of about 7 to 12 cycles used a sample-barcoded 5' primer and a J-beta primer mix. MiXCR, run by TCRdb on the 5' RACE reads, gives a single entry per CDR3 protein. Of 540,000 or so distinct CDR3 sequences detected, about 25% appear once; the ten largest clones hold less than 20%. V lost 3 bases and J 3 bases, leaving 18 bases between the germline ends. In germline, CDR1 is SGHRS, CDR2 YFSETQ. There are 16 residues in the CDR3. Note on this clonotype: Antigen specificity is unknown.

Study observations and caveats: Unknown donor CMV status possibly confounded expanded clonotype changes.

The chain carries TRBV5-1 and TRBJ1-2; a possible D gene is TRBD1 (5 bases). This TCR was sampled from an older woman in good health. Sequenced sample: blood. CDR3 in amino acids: CASSSDPGLTDYGYTF. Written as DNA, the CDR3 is TGCGCCAGCAGCTCGGACCCAGGGTTGACCGACTATGGCTACACCTTC.